Sequencing of this TCR beta chain was carried out in a study of CXCR3-negative and CXCR3-positive naive CD8 T cells. Overall study: Roughly 130 million TRB reads in total, about 1.5 +/- 0.3 million per library. Study-wide results and caveats: Much lower diversity was found in memory CD8+ cells, while both naive subsets had comparably high diversity. Similar levels of surface CD5 were seen between naive subsets; TCR strength was inferred from TRB CDR3 properties.

Notes on this clonotype: Its matching antigen is unknown.

cDNA libraries for TRB were generated by 5' RACE incorporating UMI labels. TCRdb re-called the 5' RACE reads; every CDR3 protein appears as one record, without DNA. The sample table sets out 45,000 to 65,000 distinct CDR3 sequences. Sequenced: naive CXCR3- CD8+ T cells from blood. Subset reported: CD45RO-CCR7+CD27+CD95- naive CD8+ T cells lacking CXCR3 (TNR3-). The receptor comes from a human donor in good health. Some clones in this sample may be carry-over from other donors' samples.

The CDR3 sequence is CASSPTPGPSYEQYF. This chain connects TRBV4-1 to TRBJ2-7; the D call from TCRdb, TRBD1, cannot be confirmed without DNA. Germline assignment: CDR1 MGHRA and CDR2 YSYEKL. The CDR3 runs 15 residues.